Each of the 20 T cell receptor beta chains below was sequenced from the same sample in a study of blood T cells in healthy people across ages. Together with a sample-barcoded 5' primer, a J-beta primer mix was included in a second PCR lasting roughly 6 to 12 cycles. TCRdb analysed the 5' RACE reads with MiXCR anew, one entry per CDR3 protein. This table holds approximately 1,700,000 distinct CDR3 sequences, 39% found once. Input material: blood. Receptors originate from a human donor in good health.

This clonotype has more than one count but fewer than ten. The chain is built from TRBV4-1 and TRBJ2-3, with D unresolved. The CDR3 length is 13 residues. Trimming shortened V by 3 bases and J by 7 bases, and 11 bases separated the two germline ends. Germline CDR1 MGHRA, CDR2 YSYEKL. The CDR3 sequence is CASSHFTGNTQYF. The CDR3 DNA is TGCGCCAGCAGCCACTTTACTGGGAATACGCAGTATTTT.

The CDR3 DNA reads as TGCGCCAGCAGCCCTATAGGACCGGGTCAAGTAAACACCATATATTTT. This encodes CASSPIGPGQVNTIYF. V usage is TRBV4-1 and J usage is TRBJ1-3; D unclear. The V end was cut by 4 bases, the J end by 6 bases, with 19 bases between. The CDR3 consists of 16 residues. Germline CDR1 reads MGHRA; CDR2 reads YSYEKL.

The rearrangement joins TRBV20-1 to TRBJ2-7, with D perhaps TRBD2 (5 bases). Germline-derived CDR1 and CDR2 are DFQATT and SNEGSKA (reference sequence). Trimming removed 0 bases from V and 2 bases from J, with 17 bases in between. The CDR3 contains 16 residues. The chain's CDR3 is CSARDRMGATAYEQYF. The CDR3 nucleotides are TGCAGTGCTAGAGATCGAATGGGAGCTACCGCCTACGAGCAGTACTTC.

The rearrangement uses TRBV5-1 and TRBJ2-3; D assignment may be TRBD1 or TRBD2 (5 bases each). The CDR3 extends over 14 amino acids. Germline V lookup: CDR1 SGHRS, CDR2 YFSETQ. V was trimmed by 4 bases and J by 5 bases, leaving 14 bases between them. The CDR3 sequence: CASSPWDGVDTQYF. Here the CDR3 DNA reads TGCGCCAGCAGCCCGTGGGACGGGGTAGATACGCAGTATTTT.

V is TRBV28 and J is TRBJ2-1; either TRBD1 or TRBD2 may supply D (7 bases each). V lost 4 bases and J 8 bases, leaving 30 bases between the germline ends. Germline CDR1 MDHEN, CDR2 SYDVKM. The CDR3 extends over 19 amino acids. The CDR3 DNA reads as TGTGCCAGCAGTTATCCCCCCAGGGGGGGCAAACCCCCTGGGGATGAGCAGTTCTTC. Translation gives CASSYPPRGGKPPGDEQFF.

The rearrangement uses TRBV19 and TRBJ1-2; D unclear. Germline assignment: CDR1 LNHDA and CDR2 SQIVND (reference sequence). V dropped 6 bases and J dropped 8 bases, with 13 bases sitting between them. The CDR3 sequence is 12 residues long. CDR3 nucleotides: TGTGCCAGTAGGGACTCCGCCGGAGGCTACACCTTC. Its protein is CASRDSAGGYTF.

This clonotype was counted between two and nine times. The junction differs from germline at one of its ends, possibly a read error. The rearrangement joins TRBV4-3 to TRBJ1-2; 7 nucleotides line up with TRBD1. Germline V gene sequence: CDR1 LGHNA, CDR2 YSLEER. The CDR3 runs 14 residues. CDR3 loop: CASSQIQGNYGHTF. The CDR3 coding sequence is TGCGCCAGCAGCCAGATACAGGGGAACTATGGCCACACCTTC.

There are a few counts of this clonotype. This chain uses TRBV29-1 with TRBJ2-7; D call uncertain. The DNA end is more similar to TRBJ2-5, so the J call may be wrong. The CDR3 totals 14 residues. CDR1 SQVTM and CDR2 ANQGSEA come from the germline V gene. The CDR3 loop is CSVEASNLRETQYF. The CDR3 DNA is TGCAGCGTTGAAGCCTCTAACTTACGGGAGACCCAGTACTTC.

This clonotype was seen a single time. The genes are TRBV7-2 and TRBJ1-5, with 7 bases aligning to TRBD1. CDR1 is SGHTA and CDR2 is FQGNSA in the germline V gene. This CDR3 contains 18 residues. Trimming at V came to 7 bases and at J to 0 bases, leaving 15 bases not matched to a gene. The CDR3 coding sequence is TGTGCCAGCAACCCCCGCGGGGACAGACCATATAGCAATCAGCCCCAGCATTTT. Protein sequence: CASNPRGDRPYSNQPQHF.

The chain joins TRBV4-1 to TRBJ1-1; no clear D gene. This CDR3 spans 16 amino acids. The V end was cut by 0 bases, the J end by 1 base, with 12 bases between. Germline V gene sequence: CDR1 MGHRA, CDR2 YSYEKL. The CDR3, as DNA: TGCGCCAGCAGCCAAGATAGTGGGGTCCCGAACACTGAAGCTTTCTTT. The encoded protein is CASSQDSGVPNTEAFF.

This chain uses TRBV5-1 with TRBJ2-5; 9 positions agree with TRBD2. This CDR3 spans 15 amino acids. V shed 0 bases, J shed 0 bases, and the junction held 0 bases outside the gene matches. Germline CDR1 and CDR2: SGHRS and YFSETQ. The CDR3 here is CASSLGLADQETQYF. The CDR3, as DNA: TGCGCCAGCAGCTTGGGACTAGCGGACCAAGAGACCCAGTACTTC.

This clonotype was seen a handful of times. CDR3 loop: CSVQAVKEQYF. DNA for the CDR3: TGCAGCGTACAGGCAGTAAAGGAGCAGTACTTC. The genes are TRBV29-1 and TRBJ2-7, with D perhaps TRBD1 (5 bases). Germline CDR1 and CDR2: SQVTM and ANQGSEA. There are 11 residues in the CDR3. Trimming pared 6 bases from V and 7 bases from J, leaving 13 bases between.

The chain is built from TRBV12-3 or TRBV12-4 and TRBJ2-7; D not certain. The CDR3 sequence is 13 residues long. Trimming took off 6 bases at V and 1 base at J, with 10 bases between the two ends. The CDR3 bases are TGTGCCAGCAGCGACCCCTTTTCCTACGAGCAGTACTTC. The encoded protein is CASSDPFSYEQYF.

The table lists this clonotype with a few counts. The genes are TRBV6-2 or TRBV6-3 and TRBJ2-1; D is possibly TRBD1 or TRBD2 (5 bases each). V dropped 6 bases and J dropped 7 bases, with 16 bases sitting between them. The CDR3 has 14 amino acids. The germline gives CDR1 MNHEY, CDR2 SVGEGT. The CDR3 DNA is TGTGCCAGCAGCCCGGGACCTACGAGGAATGAGCAGTTCTTC. Its translation: CASSPGPTRNEQFF.

This clonotype was seen a handful of times. The V gene is TRBV9, the J gene TRBJ1-1, with no clear D. The ends were cut back, 0 bases at V and 1 base at J, with 7 bases in the middle. The CDR3 spans 14 residues. CDR1 and CDR2 (germline): SGDLS, YYNGEE. CDR3 sequence (DNA): TGTGCCAGCAGCGTAGGTAACCCGAACACTGAAGCTTTCTTT. This codes for CASSVGNPNTEAFF.

This clonotype has only a few counts. The chain has TRBV20-1 and TRBJ2-5; 8 nucleotides align to TRBD2. Germline CDR1 is DFQATT and CDR2 is SNEGSKA (reference sequence). The J segment lost 4 bases and the V segment lost 0 bases, leaving 7 bases of the junction unmatched. This CDR3 is 15 amino acids long. The CDR3 bases are TGCAGTGCTAGAGATCCGGGGGGGCTAGCAGAGACCCAGTACTTC. Translated, it gives CSARDPGGLAETQYF.

The chain recombines TRBV20-1 with TRBJ2-5, with TRBD1 as a possible D gene (6 bases). The assigned J gene may be wrong: the sequence end matches TRBJ2-7 better. The germline V gene encodes CDR1 DFQATT and CDR2 SNEGSKA (reference sequence). The CDR3 covers 14 residues. CDR3 protein: CSAFQRGTGLEQYF. The CDR3 nucleotides read TGCAGTGCTTTTCAAAGGGGGACGGGTCTCGAGCAGTACTTC.

This clonotype has only a few counts. The J gene is TRBJ2-4, the V gene TRBV19; a possible D gene is TRBD1 (6 bases). With the DNA end fitting TRBJ2-7 better, the J assignment may be wrong. CDR3 length: 15 amino acids. Germline V lookup: CDR1 LNHDA, CDR2 SQIVND (reference sequence). The CDR3 nucleotides read TGTGCCAGTAGTATAGATGCAGGGACAACCTACGAGCAGTACTTC. It is translated as CASSIDAGTTYEQYF.

V and J are TRBV5-1 and TRBJ1-1; D gene ambiguous. This CDR3 has 13 residues. Germline values: CDR1 SGHRS, CDR2 YFSETQ. V was shortened by 3 bases and J by 7 bases, with 13 bases between the two germline ends. This chain's CDR3 is CASSSLQGSEAFF. As DNA, the CDR3 is TGCGCCAGCAGCTCCCTCCAAGGGAGTGAAGCTTTCTTT.

The chain is built from TRBV20-1 and TRBJ1-1; 10 bases map to TRBD1. CDR3 length: 14 residues. After removal of 6 bases from V and 4 bases from J, the junction contained 8 bases not matched to a gene. Looked up from germline, CDR1 is DFQATT and CDR2 is SNEGSKA (reference sequence). The CDR3 here is CSALWTGGSTEAFF. The CDR3 DNA reads TGCAGTGCGCTATGGACAGGGGGGAGCACTGAAGCTTTCTTT.